The 6 T cell receptor beta chains listed next were all sequenced from one sample in a study of cytomegalovirus exposure and HLA in healthy donors. It was with 60 Vbeta and 13 Jbeta primers that the PCR ran. Profiled with immunoSEQ multiplex PCR; TCRdb holds only in-frame clones, not every one. The repertoire holds about 160,000 clones, with roughly 70% as singletons. Sequenced: PBMCs. These receptors originate from a man aged 35 to 55 in good health and CMV-seropositive.

This clone was detected only a few times. The chain links TRBV4-1 to TRBJ2-7, with D uncertain. This CDR3 has 13 residues. With 0 bases removed from V and 3 bases from J, the gap between germline ends came to 6 bases. From germline, CDR1 is MGHRA and CDR2 YSYEKL. The CDR3 is CASSQDYYYEQYF. The CDR3 DNA is TGCGCCAGCAGCCAAGATTATTACTACGAGCAGTACTTC.

The chain carries TRBV9 and TRBJ2-7; D not resolved. The germline V and J ends were trimmed by 0 bases and 3 bases, with 10 bases remaining between them. Germline CDR1 is SGDLS and CDR2 is YYNGEE. The CDR3 has 14 amino acids. The CDR3, as DNA: TGTGCCAGCAGCGTAGAGTGGGCAGACTACGAGCAGTACTTC. It is translated as CASSVEWADYEQYF.

This clone showed up just a few times. V and J are TRBV7-2 and TRBJ1-1; D unresolved. CDR1 and CDR2 from the germline V gene are SGHTA and FQGNSA. The V end lost 5 bases, the J end lost 4 bases, and 2 bases lay between the germline ends. The CDR3 has 10 amino acids. The CDR3 is CASSRTEAFF. The CDR3 DNA is TGTGCCAGCAGCCGCACTGAAGCTTTCTTT.

This chain uses TRBV11-2 with TRBJ1-3; D is ambiguous. This CDR3 comprises 15 residues. V was pared by 6 bases and J by 0 bases, with 12 bases between. Germline V gives CDR1 SGHAT, CDR2 FQNNGV. The CDR3 region is CASSLYAGSGNTIYF. The CDR3 DNA is TGTGCCAGCAGTCTTTACGCGGGCTCTGGAAACACCATATATTTT.

The chain links TRBV5-1 to TRBJ1-4; D remains unclear. CDR1 is SGHRS and CDR2 is YFSETQ in the germline V gene. The CDR3 is 14 residues long. Trimming took 0 bases from V and 3 from J, leaving 6 bases between them. In DNA, the CDR3 is TGCGCCAGCAGCTTGGGGGGAGCTAATGAAAAACTGTTTTTT. The encoded protein is CASSLGGANEKLFF. Filled out from reference TRBV5-1 and TRBJ1-4, the complete variable domain reads KAGVTQTPRYLIKTRGQQVTLSCSPISGHRSVSWYQQTPGQGLQFLFEYFSETQRNKGNFPGRFSGRQFSNSRSEMNVSTLELGDSALYLCASSLGGANEKLFFGSGTQLSVL.

J is TRBJ2-7 and V is TRBV12-5; D remains unclear. The CDR3 runs 13 residues. Germline lookup yields CDR1 LGHNT and CDR2 FRNRAP. The V gene lost 3 bases and the J gene lost 5 bases, with 11 bases spanning the gap. This chain's CDR3 is CASGLAGKDEQYF. As DNA, the CDR3 is TGTGCTAGTGGTTTAGCAGGTAAAGACGAGCAGTACTTC.